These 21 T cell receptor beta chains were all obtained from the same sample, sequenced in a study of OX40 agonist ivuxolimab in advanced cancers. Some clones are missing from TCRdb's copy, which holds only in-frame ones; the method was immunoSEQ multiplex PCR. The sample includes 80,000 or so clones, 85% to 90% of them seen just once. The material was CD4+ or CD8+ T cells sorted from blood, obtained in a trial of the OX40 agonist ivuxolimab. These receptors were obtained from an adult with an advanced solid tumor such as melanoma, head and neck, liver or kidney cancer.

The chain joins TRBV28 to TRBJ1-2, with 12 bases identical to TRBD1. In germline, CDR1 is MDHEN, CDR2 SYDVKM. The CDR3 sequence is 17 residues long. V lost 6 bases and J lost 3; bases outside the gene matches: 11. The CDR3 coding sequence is TGTGCCAGCAGGCGCGCGGGACAGGGGGCGTTAGACTATGGCTACACCTTC. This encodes CASRRAGQGALDYGYTF.

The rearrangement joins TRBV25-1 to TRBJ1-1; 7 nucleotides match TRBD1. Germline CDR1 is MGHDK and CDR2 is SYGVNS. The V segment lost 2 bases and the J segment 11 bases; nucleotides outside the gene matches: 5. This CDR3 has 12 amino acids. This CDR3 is CASSESVQGAFF. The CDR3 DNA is TGTGCCAGCAGTGAAAGCGTACAGGGGGCTTTCTTT.

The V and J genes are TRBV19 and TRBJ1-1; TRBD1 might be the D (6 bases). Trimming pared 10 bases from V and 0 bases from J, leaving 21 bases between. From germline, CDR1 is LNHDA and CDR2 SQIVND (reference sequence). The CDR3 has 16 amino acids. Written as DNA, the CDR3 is TGTGCCATCGGAGGCCCCGGGGGGCGGATGAACACTGAAGCTTTCTTT. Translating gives CAIGGPGGRMNTEAFF.

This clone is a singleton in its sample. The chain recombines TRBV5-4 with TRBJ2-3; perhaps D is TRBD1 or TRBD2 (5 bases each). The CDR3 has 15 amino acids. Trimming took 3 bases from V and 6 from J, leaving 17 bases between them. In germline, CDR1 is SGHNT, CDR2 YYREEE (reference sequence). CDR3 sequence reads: CASSWDPQSPDTQYF. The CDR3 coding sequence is TGTGCCAGCAGCTGGGACCCACAATCTCCGGATACGCAGTATTTT.

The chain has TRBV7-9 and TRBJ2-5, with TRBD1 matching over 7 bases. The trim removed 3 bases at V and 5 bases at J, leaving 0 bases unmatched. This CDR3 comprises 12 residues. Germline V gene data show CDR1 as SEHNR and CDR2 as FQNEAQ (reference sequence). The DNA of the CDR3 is TGTGCCAGCAGCTTCAGGGGGGAGACCCAGTACTTC. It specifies CASSFRGETQYF.

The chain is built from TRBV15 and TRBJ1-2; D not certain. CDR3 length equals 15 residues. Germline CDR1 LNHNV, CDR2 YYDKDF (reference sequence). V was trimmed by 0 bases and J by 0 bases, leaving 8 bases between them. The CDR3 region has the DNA TGTGCCACCAGCAGAGAGGTTGGATCTAACTATGGCTACACCTTC. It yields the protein CATSREVGSNYGYTF.

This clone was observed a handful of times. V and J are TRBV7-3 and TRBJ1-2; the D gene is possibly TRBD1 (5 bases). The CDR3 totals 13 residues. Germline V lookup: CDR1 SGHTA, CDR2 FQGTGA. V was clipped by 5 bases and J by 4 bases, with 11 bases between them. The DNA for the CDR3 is TGTGCCAGCAGCCCGACAGCTTTCTATGGCTACACCTTC. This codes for CASSPTAFYGYTF.

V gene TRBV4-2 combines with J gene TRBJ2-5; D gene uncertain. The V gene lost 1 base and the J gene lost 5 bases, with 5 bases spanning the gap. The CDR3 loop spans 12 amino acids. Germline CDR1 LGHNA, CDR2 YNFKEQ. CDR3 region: CASSQGLETQYF. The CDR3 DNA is TGTGCCAGCAGCCAAGGGTTGGAGACCCAGTACTTC.

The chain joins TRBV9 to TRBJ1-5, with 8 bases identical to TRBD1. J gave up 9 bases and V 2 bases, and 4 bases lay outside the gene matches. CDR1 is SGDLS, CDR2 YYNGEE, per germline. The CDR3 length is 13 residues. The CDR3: CASSVEGTGPQHF. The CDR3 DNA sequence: TGTGCCAGCAGCGTCGAGGGGACAGGGCCCCAGCATTTT.

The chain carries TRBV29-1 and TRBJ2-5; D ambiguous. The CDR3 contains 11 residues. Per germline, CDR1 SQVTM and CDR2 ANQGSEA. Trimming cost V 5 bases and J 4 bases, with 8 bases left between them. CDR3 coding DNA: TGCAGCGTTAACAAAATAGAGACCCAGTACTTC. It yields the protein CSVNKIETQYF.

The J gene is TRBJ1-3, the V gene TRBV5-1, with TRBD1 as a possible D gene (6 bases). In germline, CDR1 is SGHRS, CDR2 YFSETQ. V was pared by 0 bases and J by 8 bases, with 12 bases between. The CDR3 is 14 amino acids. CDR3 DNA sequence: TGCGCCAGCAGCTTGGTTCCCCAGGGGTACACCATATATTTT. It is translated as CASSLVPQGYTIYF.

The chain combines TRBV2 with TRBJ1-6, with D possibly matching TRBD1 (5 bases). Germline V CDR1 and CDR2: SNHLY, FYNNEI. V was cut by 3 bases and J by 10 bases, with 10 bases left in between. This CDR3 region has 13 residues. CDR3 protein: CASSEDNRSPLHF. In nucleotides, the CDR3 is TGTGCCAGCAGTGAGGACAATCGATCACCCCTCCACTTT. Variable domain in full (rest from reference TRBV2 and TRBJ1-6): EPEVTQTPSHQVTQMGQEVILRCVPISNHLYFYWYRQILGQKVEFLVSFYNNEISEKSEIFDDQFSVERPDGSNFTLKIRSTKLEDSAMYFCASSEDNRSPLHFGNGTRLTVT.

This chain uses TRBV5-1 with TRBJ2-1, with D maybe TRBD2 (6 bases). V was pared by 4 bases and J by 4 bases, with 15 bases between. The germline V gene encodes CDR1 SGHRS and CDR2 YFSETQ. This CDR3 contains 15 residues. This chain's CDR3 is CASSPGLTNYNEQFF. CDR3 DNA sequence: TGCGCCAGCAGCCCAGGACTAACCAATTACAATGAGCAGTTCTTC.

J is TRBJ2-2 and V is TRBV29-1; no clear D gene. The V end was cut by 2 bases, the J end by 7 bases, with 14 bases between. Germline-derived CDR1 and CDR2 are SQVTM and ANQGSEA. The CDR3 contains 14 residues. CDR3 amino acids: CSVEFSTVRGELFF. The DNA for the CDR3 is TGCAGCGTTGAATTTAGCACGGTTCGCGGGGAGCTGTTTTTT.

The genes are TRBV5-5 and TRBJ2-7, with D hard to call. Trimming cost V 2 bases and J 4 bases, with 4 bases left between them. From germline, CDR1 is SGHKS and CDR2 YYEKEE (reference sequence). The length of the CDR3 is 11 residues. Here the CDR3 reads CASSLRYEQYF. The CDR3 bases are TGTGCCAGCAGCTTACGGTACGAGCAGTACTTC.

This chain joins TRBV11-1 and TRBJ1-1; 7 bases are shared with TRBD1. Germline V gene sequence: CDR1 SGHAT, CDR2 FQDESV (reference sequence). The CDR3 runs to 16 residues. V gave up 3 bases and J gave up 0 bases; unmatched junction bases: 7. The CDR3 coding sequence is TGTGCCAGCAGCTTTGACAGGGTTTTGCTGAACACTGAAGCTTTCTTT. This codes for CASSFDRVLLNTEAFF.

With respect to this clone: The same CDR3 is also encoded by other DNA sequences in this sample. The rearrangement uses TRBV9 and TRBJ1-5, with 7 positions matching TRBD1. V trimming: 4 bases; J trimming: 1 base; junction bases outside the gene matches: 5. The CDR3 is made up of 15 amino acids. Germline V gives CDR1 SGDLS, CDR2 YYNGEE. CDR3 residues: CASSLGTASNQPQHF. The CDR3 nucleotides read TGTGCCAGCAGCCTTGGGACAGCCAGCAATCAGCCCCAGCATTTT.

The CDR3 sequence is CASSQTQGGYGYTF. DNA for the CDR3: TGTGCCAGCAGCCAGACACAGGGAGGCTATGGCTACACCTTC. V is TRBV14 and J is TRBJ1-2; D is possibly TRBD1 (6 bases). The CDR3 has 14 amino acids. Trimming took 3 bases from V and 4 from J, leaving 12 bases between them. The germline V gene encodes CDR1 SGHDN and CDR2 FVKESK. Looking up the rest from reference TRBV14 and TRBJ1-2 gives the full variable domain: EAGVTQFPSHSVIEKGQTVTLRCDPISGHDNLYWYRRVMGKEIKFLLHFVKESKQDESGMPNNRFLAERTGGTYSTLKVQPAELEDSGVYFCASSQTQGGYGYTFGSGTRLTVV.

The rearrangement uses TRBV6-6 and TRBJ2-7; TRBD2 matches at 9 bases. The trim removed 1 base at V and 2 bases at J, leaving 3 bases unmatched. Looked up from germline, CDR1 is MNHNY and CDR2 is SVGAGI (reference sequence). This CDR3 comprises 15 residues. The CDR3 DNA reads TGTGCCAGCAGTTACTTGGCTAGCGGGACCTACGAGCAGTACTTC. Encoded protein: CASSYLASGTYEQYF.

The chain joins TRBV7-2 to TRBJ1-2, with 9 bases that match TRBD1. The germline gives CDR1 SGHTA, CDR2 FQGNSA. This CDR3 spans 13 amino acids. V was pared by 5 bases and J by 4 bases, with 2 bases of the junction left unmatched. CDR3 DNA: TGTGCCAGCAGCCCGGACAGGGGCTATGGCTACACCTTC. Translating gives CASSPDRGYGYTF.

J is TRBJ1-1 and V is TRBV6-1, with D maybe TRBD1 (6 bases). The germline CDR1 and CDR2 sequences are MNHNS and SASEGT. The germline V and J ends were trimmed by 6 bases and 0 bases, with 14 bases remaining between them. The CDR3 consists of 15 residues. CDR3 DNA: TGTGCCAGCAGGGCGGGACATCCCATGAACACTGAAGCTTTCTTT. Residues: CASRAGHPMNTEAFF.